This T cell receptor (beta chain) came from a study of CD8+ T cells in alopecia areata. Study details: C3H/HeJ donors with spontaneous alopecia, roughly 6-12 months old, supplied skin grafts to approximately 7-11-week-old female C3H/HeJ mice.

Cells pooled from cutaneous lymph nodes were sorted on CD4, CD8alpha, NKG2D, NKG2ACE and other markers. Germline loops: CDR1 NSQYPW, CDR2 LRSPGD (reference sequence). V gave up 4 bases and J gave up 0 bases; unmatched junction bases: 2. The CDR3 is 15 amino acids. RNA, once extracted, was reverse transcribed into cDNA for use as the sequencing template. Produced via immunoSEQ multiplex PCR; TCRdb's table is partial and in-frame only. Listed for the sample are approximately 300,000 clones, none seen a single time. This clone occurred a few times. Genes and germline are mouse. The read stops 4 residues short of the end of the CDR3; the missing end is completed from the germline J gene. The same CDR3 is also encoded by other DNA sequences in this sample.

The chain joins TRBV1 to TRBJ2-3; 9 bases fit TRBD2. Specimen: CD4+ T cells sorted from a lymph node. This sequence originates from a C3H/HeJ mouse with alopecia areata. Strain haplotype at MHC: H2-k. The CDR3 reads CTCSDWGASAETLYF. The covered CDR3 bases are TGCACCTGCAGTGACTGGGGGGCAAGTGCAGAA.